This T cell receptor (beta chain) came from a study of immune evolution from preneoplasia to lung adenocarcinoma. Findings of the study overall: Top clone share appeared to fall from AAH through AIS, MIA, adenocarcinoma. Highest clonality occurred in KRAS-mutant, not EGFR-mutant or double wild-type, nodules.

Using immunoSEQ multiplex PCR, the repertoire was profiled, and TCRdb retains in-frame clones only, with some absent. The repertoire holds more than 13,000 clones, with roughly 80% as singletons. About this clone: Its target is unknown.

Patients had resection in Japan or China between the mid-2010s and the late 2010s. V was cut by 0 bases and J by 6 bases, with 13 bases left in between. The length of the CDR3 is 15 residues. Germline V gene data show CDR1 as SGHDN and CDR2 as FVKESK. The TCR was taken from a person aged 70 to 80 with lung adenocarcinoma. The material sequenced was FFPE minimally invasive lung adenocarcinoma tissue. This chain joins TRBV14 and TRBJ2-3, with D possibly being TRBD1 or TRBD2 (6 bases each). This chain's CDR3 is CASSQDVRGPDTQYF. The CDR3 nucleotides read TGTGCCAGCAGCCAAGATGTTCGGGGGCCGGATACGCAGTATTTT.